A few counts support the clone carrying this TCR beta chain. Its target is not known. This record belongs to a study of T cell repertoires in cytomegalovirus infection. Study outcomes and limitations: Pooled public TCR beta family frequency picked out CMV carriers with the relevant HLA. The ex vivo response was dominated by HLA-C-restricted CMV-specific TCR beta clonotypes.

Germline V lookup: CDR1 SNHLY, CDR2 FYNNEI. This CDR3 contains 15 residues. Trimming left V 5 bases short and J 2 bases short, with 12 bases between. TCRdb processed the reads anew with MiXCR; each CDR3 protein has one entry. Of 680,000 or so distinct CDR3 sequences listed, 35% to 40% are singletons. Sequences were obtained from PBMCs. The receptor was derived from a human donor in good health (CMV status not recorded). Some clones in this sample may be carry-over from other donors' samples. The chain is built from TRBV2 and TRBJ2-2, with D tentatively TRBD1 (5 bases). The CDR3 loop reads CASSRDRSNTGELFF. The CDR3 DNA reads TGTGCCAGCAGTCGTGACAGATCTAACACCGGGGAGCTGTTTTTT.